Sequencing of this TCR beta chain was carried out in a study of cytomegalovirus exposure and HLA in healthy donors. Amplification used 60 Vbeta primers and 13 Jbeta primers. TCRdb's table, derived via immunoSEQ multiplex PCR, lists solely in-frame clones and lacks some. The sample is made up of about 190,000 clones, and the top ten hold around 0.95% of it. CDR1 is GTSNPN and CDR2 is SVGIG in the germline V gene (reference sequence). The CDR3 is 17 amino acids. V lost 1 base to trimming and J lost 4 bases, with 22 bases between them. As for this clone: Its antigen remains unknown.

Points from the study as a whole: Later analysis revealed greater clonal expansion in HLA-associated TCR beta chains than in equally common others. Through in vitro validation, three CMV-associated chains were shown to be specific for CMV antigens.

The receptor was isolated from a woman aged 25 to 39 in good health and CMV-seropositive. This sequence joins TRBV30 and TRBJ1-2; D is undetermined. The specimen was PBMCs. This chain's CDR3 is CAWSAPEKGRSGYGYTF. The CDR3 DNA reads as TGTGCCTGGAGTGCCCCGGAGAAGGGTAGGAGCGGCTATGGCTACACCTTC.